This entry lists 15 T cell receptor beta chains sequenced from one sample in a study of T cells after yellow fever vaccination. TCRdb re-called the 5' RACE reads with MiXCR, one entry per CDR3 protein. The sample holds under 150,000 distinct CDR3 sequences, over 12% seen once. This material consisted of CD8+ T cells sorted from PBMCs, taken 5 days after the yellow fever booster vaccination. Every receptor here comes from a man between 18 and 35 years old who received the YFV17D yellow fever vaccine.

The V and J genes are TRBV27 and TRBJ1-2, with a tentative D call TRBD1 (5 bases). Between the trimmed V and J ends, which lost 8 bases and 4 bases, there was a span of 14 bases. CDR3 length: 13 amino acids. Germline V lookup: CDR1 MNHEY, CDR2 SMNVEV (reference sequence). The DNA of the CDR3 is TGTGCCAGCGGACTGGGGGGGGGCTATGGCTACACCTTC. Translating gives CASGLGGGYGYTF.

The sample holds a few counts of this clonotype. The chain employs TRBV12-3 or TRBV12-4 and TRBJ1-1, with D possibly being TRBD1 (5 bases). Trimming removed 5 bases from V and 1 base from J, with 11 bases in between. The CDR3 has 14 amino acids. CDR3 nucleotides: TGTGCCAGCAGTCAAGACAGTTGGAACACTGAAGCTTTCTTT. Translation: CASSQDSWNTEAFF.

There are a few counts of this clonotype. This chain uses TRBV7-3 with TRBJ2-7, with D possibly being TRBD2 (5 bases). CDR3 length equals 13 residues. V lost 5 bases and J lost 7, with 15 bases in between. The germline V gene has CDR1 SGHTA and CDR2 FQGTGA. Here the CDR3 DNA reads TGTGCCAGCAGCCCCAGCGGCAGCGAGGAGCAGTACTTC. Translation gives CASSPSGSEEQYF.

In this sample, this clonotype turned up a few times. Here the CDR3 reads CASSLAGEQYF. CDR3 nucleotides: TGTGCCAGCAGTTTAGCGGGTGAGCAGTACTTC. The chain couples TRBV12-3 or TRBV12-4 to TRBJ2-7; D call uncertain. Deletions cut 0 bases from V and 7 bases from J, with 4 bases between. The CDR3 is made up of 11 amino acids.

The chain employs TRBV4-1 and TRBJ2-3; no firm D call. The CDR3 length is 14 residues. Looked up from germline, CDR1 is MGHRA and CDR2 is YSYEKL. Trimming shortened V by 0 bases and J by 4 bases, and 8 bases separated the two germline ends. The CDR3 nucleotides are TGCGCCAGCAGCCAAGAGGGCGGAGCAGATACGCAGTATTTT. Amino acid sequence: CASSQEGGADTQYF.

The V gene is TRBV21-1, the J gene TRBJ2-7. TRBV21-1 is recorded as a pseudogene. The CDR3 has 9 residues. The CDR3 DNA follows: TGTGCCCTCAAGCGTGTGCAGTACGTC. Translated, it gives CALKRVQYV.

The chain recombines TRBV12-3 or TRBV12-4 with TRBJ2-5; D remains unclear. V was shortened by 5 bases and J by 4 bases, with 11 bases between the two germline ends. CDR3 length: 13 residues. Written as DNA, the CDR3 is TGTGCCAGCAGTACCCACACCCGAGAGACCCAGTACTTC. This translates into CASSTHTRETQYF.

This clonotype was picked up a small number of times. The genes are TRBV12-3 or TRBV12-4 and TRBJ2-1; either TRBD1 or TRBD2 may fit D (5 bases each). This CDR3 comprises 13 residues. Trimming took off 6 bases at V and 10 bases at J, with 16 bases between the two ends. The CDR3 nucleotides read TGTGCCAGCAGCGACAGTCCCCGGGGAGAGCAGTTCTTC. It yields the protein CASSDSPRGEQFF.

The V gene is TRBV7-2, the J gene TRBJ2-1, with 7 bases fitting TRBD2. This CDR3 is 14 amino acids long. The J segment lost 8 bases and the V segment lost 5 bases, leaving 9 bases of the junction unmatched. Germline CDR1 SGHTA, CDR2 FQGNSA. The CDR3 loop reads CASSTGTTVYEQFF. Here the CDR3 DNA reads TGTGCCAGCAGCACCGGGACTACTGTATATGAGCAGTTCTTC.

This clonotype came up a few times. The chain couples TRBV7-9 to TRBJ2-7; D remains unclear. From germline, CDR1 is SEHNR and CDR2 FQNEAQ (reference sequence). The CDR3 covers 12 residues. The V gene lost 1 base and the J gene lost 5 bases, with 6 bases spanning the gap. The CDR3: CASSLDWDEQYV. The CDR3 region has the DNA TGTGCCAGCAGCTTAGACTGGGACGAGCAGTACGTC.

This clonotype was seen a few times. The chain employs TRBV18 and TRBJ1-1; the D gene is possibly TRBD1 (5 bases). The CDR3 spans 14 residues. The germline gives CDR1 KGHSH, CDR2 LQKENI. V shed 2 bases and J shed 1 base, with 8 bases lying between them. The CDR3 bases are TGTGCCAGCTCACCAGAGGGGAGGAACACTGAAGCTTTCTTT. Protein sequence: CASSPEGRNTEAFF.

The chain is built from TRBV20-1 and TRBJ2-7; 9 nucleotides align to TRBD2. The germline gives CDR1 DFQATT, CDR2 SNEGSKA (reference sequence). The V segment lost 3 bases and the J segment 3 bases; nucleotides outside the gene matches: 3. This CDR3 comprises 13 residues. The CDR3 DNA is TGCAGTGCTAGGGCGGGGGGGATCTACGAGCAGTACTTC. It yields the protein CSARAGGIYEQYF.

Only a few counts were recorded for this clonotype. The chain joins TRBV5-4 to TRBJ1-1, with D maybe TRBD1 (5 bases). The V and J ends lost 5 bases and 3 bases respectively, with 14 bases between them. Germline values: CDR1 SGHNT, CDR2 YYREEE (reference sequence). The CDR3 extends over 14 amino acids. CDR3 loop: CASSRWGVYTEAFF. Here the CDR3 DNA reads TGTGCCAGCAGTAGATGGGGCGTTTACACTGAAGCTTTCTTT.

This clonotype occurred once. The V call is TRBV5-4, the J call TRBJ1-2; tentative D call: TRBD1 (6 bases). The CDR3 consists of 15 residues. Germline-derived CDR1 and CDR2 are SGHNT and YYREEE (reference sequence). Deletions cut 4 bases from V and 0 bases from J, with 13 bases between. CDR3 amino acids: CASSPGQYSNYGYTF. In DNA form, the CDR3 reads TGTGCCAGCAGCCCTGGACAGTACTCTAACTATGGCTACACCTTC.

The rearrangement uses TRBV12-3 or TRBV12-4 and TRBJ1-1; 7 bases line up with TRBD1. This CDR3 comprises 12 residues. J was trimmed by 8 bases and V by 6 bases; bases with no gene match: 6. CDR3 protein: CASSTGAVEAFF. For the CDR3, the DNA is TGTGCCAGCAGCACAGGGGCGGTCGAAGCTTTCTTT.